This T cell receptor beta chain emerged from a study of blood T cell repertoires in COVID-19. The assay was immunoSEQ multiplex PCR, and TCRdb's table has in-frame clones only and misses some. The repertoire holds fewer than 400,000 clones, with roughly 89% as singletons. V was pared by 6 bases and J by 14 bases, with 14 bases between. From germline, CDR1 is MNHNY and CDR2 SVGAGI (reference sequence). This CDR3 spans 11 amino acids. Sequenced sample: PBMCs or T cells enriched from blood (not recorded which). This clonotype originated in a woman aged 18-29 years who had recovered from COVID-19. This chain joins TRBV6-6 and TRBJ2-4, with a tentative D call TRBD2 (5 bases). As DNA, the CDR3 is TGTGCCAGCAGCCGGGGAGTGGGCGAGTACTTC. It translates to CASSRGVGEYF.